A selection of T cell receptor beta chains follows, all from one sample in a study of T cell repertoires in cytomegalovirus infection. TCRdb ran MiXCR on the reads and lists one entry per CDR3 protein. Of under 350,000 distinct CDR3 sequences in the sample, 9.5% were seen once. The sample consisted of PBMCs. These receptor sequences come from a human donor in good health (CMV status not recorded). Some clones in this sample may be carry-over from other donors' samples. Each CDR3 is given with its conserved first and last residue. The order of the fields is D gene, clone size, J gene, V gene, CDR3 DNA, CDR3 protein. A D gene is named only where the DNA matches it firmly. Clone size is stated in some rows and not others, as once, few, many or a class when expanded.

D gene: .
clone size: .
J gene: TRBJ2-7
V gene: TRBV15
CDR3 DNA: TGTGCCACCAGCAGGGGACACCTCTACGAGCAGTACTTC
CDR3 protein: CATSRGHLYEQYF

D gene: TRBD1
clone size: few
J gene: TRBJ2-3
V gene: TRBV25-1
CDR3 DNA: TGTGCCAGCAACAGGGGGCATGGAGATACGCAGTATTTT
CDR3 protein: CASNRGHGDTQYF

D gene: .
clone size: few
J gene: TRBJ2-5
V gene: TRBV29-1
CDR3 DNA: TGCAGCGCCCTCGGGGGCCCCCAAGAGACCCAGTACTTC
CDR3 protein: CSALGGPQETQYF

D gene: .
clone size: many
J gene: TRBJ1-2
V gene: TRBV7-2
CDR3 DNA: TGTGCCAGCAGCTTAGTCTCGGGGGGGGCTAACTATGGCTACACCTTC
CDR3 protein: CASSLVSGGANYGYTF

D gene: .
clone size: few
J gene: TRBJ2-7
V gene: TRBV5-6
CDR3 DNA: TGTGCCAGCAGCTCCCTTGGGGGTTTGGAGGAGCAGTACTTC
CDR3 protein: CASSSLGGLEEQYF

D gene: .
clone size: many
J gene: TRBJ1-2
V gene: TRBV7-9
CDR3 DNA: TGTGCCAGCAGCTCCACCCAGGAGAGGGACGGTAACTATGGCTACACCTTC
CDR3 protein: CASSSTQERDGNYGYTF

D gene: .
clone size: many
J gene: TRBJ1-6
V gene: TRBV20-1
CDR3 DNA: TGCAGTGCTAGAAGGGGGGGCCGTTTCTCCTATAATTCACCCCTCCACTTT
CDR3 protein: CSARRGGRFSYNSPLHF

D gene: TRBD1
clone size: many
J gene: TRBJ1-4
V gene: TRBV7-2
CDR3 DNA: TGTGCCAGCAGCTTAGAGAGGGGGCGGGCGGAAAAACTGTTTTTT
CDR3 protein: CASSLERGRAEKLFF

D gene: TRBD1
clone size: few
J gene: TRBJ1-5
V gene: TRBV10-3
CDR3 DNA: TGTGCCATCAGGGGACAGGGGGATAGCAATCAGCCCCAGCATTTT
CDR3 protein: CAIRGQGDSNQPQHF

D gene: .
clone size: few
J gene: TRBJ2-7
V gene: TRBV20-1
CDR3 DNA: TGCAGCTCATACAACCCGGGTAGCATAGCCCTAAACTACGAGCAGTACTTC
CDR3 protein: CSSYNPGSIALNYEQYF

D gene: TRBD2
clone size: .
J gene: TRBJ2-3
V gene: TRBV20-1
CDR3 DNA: TGCAGTGCTAGAGCCCCGGGGGAGGGCCGCACAGATACGCAGTATTTT
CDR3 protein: CSARAPGEGRTDTQYF

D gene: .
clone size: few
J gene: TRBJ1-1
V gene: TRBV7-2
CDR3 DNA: TGTGCCAGCATCAATAACCCTGTTTGGAACACTGAAGCTTTCTTT
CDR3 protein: CASINNPVWNTEAFF

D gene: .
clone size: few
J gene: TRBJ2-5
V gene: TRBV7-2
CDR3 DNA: TGTGCCAGCAGCTTAGAAGGCCAGGGGGGAGAGACCCAGTACTTC
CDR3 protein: CASSLEGQGGETQYF

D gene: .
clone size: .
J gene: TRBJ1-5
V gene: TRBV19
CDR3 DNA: TGTGCCAGTAGTTCGGGCAGGTTGGATCAGCCCCAGCATTTT
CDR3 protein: CASSSGRLDQPQHF

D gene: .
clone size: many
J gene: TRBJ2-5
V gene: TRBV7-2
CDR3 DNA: TGTGCCAGCAGCTTAGCTCTGGGAGAGGAAGAGACCCAGTACTTC
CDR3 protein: CASSLALGEEETQYF

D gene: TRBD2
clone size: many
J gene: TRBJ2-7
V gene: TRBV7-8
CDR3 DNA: TGTGCCAGCAGCTTACGCGTTTGGCGGGAGCGCTCCTACGAGCAGTACTTC
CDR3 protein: CASSLRVWRERSYEQYF

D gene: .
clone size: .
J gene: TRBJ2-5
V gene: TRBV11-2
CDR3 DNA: TGTGCCAGCAGCTTGAGTGGGATGTTGGAGACCCAGTACTTC
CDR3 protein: CASSLSGMLETQYF

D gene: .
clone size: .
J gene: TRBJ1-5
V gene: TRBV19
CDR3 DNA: TGTGCCAGTAGTAACGGGCAATATCAGCCCCAGCATTTT
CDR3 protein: CASSNGQYQPQHF

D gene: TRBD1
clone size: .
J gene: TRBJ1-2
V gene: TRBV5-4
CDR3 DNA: TGTGCCAGCAGCTATACAGGGGACTATGGCTACACCTTC
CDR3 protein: CASSYTGDYGYTF

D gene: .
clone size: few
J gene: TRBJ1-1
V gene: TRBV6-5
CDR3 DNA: TGTGCCAGCAGTTACTCGCGCATTGGATATATGAACACTGAAGCTTTCTTT
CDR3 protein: CASSYSRIGYMNTEAFF

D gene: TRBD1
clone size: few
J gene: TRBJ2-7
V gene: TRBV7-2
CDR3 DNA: TGTGCCAGCAGCTCAAGGACAGGGAGATACGAGCAGTACTTC
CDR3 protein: CASSSRTGRYEQYF

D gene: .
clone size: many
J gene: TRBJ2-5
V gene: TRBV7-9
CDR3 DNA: TGTGCCAGCAGCTTAGCCCCCACGAAAGAGACCCAGTACTTC
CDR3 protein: CASSLAPTKETQYF

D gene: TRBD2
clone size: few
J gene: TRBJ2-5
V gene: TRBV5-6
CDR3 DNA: TGTGCCAGCAGCTACGAGGGAGGGGAGACCCAGTACTTC
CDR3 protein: CASSYEGGETQYF

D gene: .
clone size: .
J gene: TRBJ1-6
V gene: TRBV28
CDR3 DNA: TGTGCCAGCAGTTTAAGACAGTATAATTCACCCCTCCACTTT
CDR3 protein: CASSLRQYNSPLHF

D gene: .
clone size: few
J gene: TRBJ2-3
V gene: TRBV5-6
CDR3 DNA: TGTGCCAGCAGCGTGATTAGCGTCGATACGCAGTATTTT
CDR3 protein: CASSVISVDTQYF

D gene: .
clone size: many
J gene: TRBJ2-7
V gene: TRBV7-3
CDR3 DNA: TGTGCCAGCAGCTTAATGCCTTCCTTATCCTACGAGCAGTACTTC
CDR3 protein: CASSLMPSLSYEQYF

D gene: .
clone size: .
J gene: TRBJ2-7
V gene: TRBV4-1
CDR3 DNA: TGCGCCAGCAGCCCCCGGACTCAACACACACATAACCACTACGAGCAGTACTTC
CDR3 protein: CASSPRTQHTHNHYEQYF